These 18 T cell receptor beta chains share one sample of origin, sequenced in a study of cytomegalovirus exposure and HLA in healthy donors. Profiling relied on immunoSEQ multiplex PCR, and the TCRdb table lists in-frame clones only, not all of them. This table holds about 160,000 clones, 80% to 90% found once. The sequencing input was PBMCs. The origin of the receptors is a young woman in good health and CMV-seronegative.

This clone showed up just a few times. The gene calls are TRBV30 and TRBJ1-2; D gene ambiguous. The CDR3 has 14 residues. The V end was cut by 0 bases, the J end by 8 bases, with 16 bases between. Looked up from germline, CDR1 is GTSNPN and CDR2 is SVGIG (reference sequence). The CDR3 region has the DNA TGTGCCTGGAGTGTAGGTCTCCTCCCGGGGGGCTACACCTTC. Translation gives CAWSVGLLPGGYTF. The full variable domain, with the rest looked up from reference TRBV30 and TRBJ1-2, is SQTIHQWPATLVQPVGSPLSLECTVEGTSNPNLYWYRQAAGRGLQLLFYSVGIGQISSEVPQNLSASRPQDRQFILSSKKLLLSDSGFYLCAWSVGLLPGGYTFGSGTRLTVV.

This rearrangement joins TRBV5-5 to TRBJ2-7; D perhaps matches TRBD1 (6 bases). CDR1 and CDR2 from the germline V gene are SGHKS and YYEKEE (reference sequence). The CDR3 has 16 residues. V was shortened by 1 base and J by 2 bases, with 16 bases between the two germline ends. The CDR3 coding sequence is TGTGCCAGCAGCTTGATAGCAGGGGAAGCTCCCTACGAGCAGTACTTC. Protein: CASSLIAGEAPYEQYF.

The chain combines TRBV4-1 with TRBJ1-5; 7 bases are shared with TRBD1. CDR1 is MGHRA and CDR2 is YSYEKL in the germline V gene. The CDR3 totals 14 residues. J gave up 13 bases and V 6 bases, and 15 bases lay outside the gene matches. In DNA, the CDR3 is TGCGCCAGCAGTTCTCCGGGACAGAACTCCCGGCAGCATTTT. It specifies CASSSPGQNSRQHF.

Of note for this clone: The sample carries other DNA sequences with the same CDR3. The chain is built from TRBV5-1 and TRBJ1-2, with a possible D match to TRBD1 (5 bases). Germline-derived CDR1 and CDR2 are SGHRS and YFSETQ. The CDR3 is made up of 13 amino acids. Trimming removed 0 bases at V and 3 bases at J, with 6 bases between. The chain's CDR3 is CASSLGGDYGYTF. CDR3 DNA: TGCGCCAGCAGCTTGGGGGGCGACTATGGCTACACCTTC.

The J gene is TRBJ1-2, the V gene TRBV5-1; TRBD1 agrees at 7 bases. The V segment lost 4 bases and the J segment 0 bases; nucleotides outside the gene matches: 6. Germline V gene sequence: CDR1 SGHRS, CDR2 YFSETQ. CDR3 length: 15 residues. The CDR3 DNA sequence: TGCGCCAGCAGCCTCACAGGGGCACCTAACTATGGCTACACCTTC. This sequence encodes CASSLTGAPNYGYTF.

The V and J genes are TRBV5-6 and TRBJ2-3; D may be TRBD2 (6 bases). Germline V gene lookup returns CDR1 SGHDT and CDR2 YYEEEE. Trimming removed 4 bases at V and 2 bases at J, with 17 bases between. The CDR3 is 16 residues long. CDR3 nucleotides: TGTGCCAGCAGCCAACTCCAGCGGGCGGTCACAGATACGCAGTATTTT. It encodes CASSQLQRAVTDTQYF.

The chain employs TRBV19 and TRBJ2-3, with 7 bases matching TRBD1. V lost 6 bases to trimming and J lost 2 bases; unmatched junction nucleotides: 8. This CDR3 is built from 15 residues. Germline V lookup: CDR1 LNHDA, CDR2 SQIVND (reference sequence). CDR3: CASSSGGQLTDTQYF. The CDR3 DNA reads TGTGCCAGTAGCTCAGGGGGACAGCTCACAGATACGCAGTATTTT.

CDR3 residues: CASSITNYNEQFF. Here the CDR3 DNA reads TGTGCCAGTAGTATAACTAACTACAATGAGCAGTTCTTC. The chain recombines TRBV19 with TRBJ2-1; D unclear. Germline values: CDR1 LNHDA, CDR2 SQIVND (reference sequence). V dropped 2 bases and J dropped 3 bases, with 5 bases sitting between them. The CDR3 is 13 residues long.

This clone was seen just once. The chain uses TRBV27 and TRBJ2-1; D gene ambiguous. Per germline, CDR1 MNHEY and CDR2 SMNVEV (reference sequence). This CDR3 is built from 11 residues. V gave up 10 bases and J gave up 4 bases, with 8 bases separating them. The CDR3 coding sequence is TGTGCCACCCAGATATACAATGAGCAGTTCTTC. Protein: CATQIYNEQFF.

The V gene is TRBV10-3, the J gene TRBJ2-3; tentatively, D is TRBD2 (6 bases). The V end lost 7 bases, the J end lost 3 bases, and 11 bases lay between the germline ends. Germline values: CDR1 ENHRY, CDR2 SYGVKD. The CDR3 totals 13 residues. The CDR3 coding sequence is TGTGCCATCACCCCTGCGGGAACAGATACGCAGTATTTT. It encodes CAITPAGTDTQYF.

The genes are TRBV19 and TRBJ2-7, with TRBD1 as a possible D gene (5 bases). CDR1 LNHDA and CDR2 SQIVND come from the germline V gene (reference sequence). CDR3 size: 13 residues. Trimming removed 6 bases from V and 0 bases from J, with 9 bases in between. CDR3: CASSRDSSYEQYF. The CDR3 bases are TGTGCCAGTAGCAGGGATAGCTCCTACGAGCAGTACTTC.

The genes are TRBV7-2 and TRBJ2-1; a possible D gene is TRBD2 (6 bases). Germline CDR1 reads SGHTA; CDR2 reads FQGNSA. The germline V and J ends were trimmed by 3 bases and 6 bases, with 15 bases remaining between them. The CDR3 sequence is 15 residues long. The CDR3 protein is CASSLGGNDLNEQFF. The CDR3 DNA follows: TGTGCCAGCAGCTTGGGGGGAAATGATCTCAATGAGCAGTTCTTC.

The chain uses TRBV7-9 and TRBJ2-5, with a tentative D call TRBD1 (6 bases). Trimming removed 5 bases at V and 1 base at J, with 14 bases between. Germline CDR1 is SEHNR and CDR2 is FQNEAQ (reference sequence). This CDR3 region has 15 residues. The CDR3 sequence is CASSPRDIRQETQYF. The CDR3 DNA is TGTGCCAGCAGCCCTAGGGACATTCGCCAAGAGACCCAGTACTTC.

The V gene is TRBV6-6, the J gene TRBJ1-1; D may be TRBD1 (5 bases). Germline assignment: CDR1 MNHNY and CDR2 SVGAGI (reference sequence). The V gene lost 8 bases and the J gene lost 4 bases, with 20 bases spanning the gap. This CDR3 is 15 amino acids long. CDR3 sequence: CASPPVGGERTEAFF. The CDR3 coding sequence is TGTGCCAGCCCCCCGGTGGGGGGGGAGCGCACTGAAGCTTTCTTT.

The CDR3 region is CASSLTGEEQPQHF. CDR3 DNA sequence: TGTGCCAGCAGCTTAACAGGGGAGGAGCAGCCCCAGCATTTT. This sequence joins TRBV5-6 and TRBJ1-5; 7 bases are shared with TRBD1. The ends lost 2 bases at V and 7 bases at J; junction bases unmatched: 6. Germline V gene sequence: CDR1 SGHDT, CDR2 YYEEEE. The CDR3 runs 14 residues. Using reference TRBV5-6 and TRBJ1-5 for the parts outside the CDR3, the full variable domain is DAGVTQSPTHLIKTRGQQVTLRCSPKSGHDTVSWYQQALGQGPQFIFQYYEEEERQRGNFPDRFSGHQFPNYSSELNVNALLLGDSALYLCASSLTGEEQPQHFGDGTRLSIL.

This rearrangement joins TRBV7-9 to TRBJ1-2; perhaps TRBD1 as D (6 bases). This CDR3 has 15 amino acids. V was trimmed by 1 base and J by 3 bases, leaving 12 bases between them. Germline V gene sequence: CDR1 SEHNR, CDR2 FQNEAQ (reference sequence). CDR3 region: CASSLEMTGDYGYTF. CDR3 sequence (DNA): TGTGCCAGCAGCTTAGAGATGACAGGAGACTATGGCTACACCTTC.

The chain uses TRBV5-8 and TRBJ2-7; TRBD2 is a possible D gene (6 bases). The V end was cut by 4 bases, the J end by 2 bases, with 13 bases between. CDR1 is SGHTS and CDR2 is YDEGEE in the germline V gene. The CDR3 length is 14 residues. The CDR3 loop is CASSPLAATYEQYF. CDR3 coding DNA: TGTGCCAGCAGCCCGTTAGCGGCTACCTACGAGCAGTACTTC.

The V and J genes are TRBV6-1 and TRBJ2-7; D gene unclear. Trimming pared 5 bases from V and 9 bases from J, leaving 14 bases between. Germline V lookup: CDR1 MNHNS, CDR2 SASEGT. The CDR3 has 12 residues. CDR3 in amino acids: CASSSPPQVQYF. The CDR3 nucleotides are TGTGCCAGCAGTTCCCCGCCGCAGGTGCAGTACTTC.